Shown below are 12 T cell receptor beta chains from a single sample sequenced in a study of T cells expressing NK-cell markers. For each CDR3 protein, TCRdb gives one entry from its re-call of the 5' RACE reads, without DNA. The sample totals 500,000 to 700,000 distinct CDR3 sequences; its top ten clones hold about 3.6%. Sequences were obtained from blood T cells: a sorted CD56 or NKG2C T cell subset, CD4+ or CD8+ T cells, or bulk PBMC T cells (not recorded which). These receptors were obtained from a man younger than 35 in good health.

The chain combines TRBV7-2 with TRBJ2-1. Germline lookup yields CDR1 SGHTA and CDR2 FQGNSA. This CDR3 is built from 14 residues. The chain's CDR3 is CASSFAGLLNEQFF.

The chain has TRBV11-2 and TRBJ1-1. The length of the CDR3 is 12 residues. Germline V gene sequence: CDR1 SGHAT, CDR2 FQNNGV. The CDR3 sequence: CASSLERSEAFF.

This rearrangement joins TRBV19 to TRBJ2-3; the TRBD2 assignment by TCRdb is unverifiable without DNA. CDR1 and CDR2 from the germline V gene are LNHDA and SQIVND (reference sequence). The CDR3 contains 14 residues. The CDR3 sequence is CAAKASGNTDTQYF.

This chain joins TRBV6-5 and TRBJ2-2; the D call from TCRdb, TRBD1, cannot be confirmed without DNA. This CDR3 contains 12 residues. The germline CDR1 and CDR2 sequences are MNHEY and SVGAGI. CDR3 protein: CASTRQGGELFF.

V usage is TRBV6-5 and J usage is TRBJ2-1; TCRdb's D call, TRBD1, is unchecked because there is no DNA. Germline loops: CDR1 MNHEY, CDR2 SVGAGI. This CDR3 spans 17 amino acids. The CDR3 region is CASSSIRQVLSYNEQFF.

This chain uses TRBV12-5 with TRBJ2-2; there is no DNA to check the TCRdb D call of TRBD1. The CDR3 has 16 amino acids. Germline V CDR1 and CDR2: LGHNT, FRNRAP. This chain's CDR3 is CASGLGTGTYTGELFF.

The V gene is TRBV12-3 or TRBV12-4, the J gene TRBJ2-2; with no DNA, the TCRdb D assignment of TRBD2 cannot be verified. The CDR3 sequence is 14 residues long. CDR3 region: CASSYAGTSGELFF.

The chain carries TRBV12-3 or TRBV12-4 and TRBJ1-1; TCRdb lists TRBD1, though no DNA is available to test this call. The CDR3 sequence is 12 residues long. This CDR3 reads CASSSRTGAAFF.

The chain carries TRBV27 and TRBJ1-1. There are 11 residues in the CDR3. Per the germline V gene, CDR1 is MNHEY and CDR2 is SMNVEV (reference sequence). The CDR3 sequence: CASRGGPEAFF.

The chain couples TRBV11-2 to TRBJ2-7; TCRdb gives TRBD2 as the D gene, but with no DNA this cannot be confirmed. From germline, CDR1 is SGHAT and CDR2 FQNNGV. CDR3 length equals 15 residues. This chain's CDR3 is CASSLAGGPIYEQYF.

The V call is TRBV19, the J call TRBJ1-5. Germline assignment: CDR1 LNHDA and CDR2 SQIVND (reference sequence). The length of the CDR3 is 14 residues. This CDR3 reads CASSIATPGQPQHF.

This sequence joins TRBV29-1 and TRBJ2-5; there is no DNA to check the TCRdb D call of TRBD1. Germline CDR1 reads SQVTM; CDR2 reads ANQGSEA. This CDR3 contains 12 residues. The CDR3 sequence: CSVFQGDETQYF.